Described below is a single T cell receptor (beta chain) sequence and its context. CDR3 size: 15 residues. Germline CDR1 MNHEY, CDR2 SMNVEV (reference sequence). The ends lost 2 bases at V and 7 bases at J; junction bases unmatched: 6. The entry originates in a study of blood T cell repertoires in COVID-19. Study-wide context: The United States, Italy and Spain provided the acute and convalescent COVID-19 samples. Sample material is recorded as cDNA or gDNA derived from T cells, B-cell-depleted T cells, or PBMCs.

Per the original methods: For nucleated cells, counts were estimated from reference gene primer amplification. Here immunoSEQ multiplex PCR was the method, and the copy in TCRdb shows in-frame clones only, minus some. D and trimming were read from the DNA, whereas the V and J calls and clone size are those reported in that table. Among approximately 160,000 clones listed, 90% were seen once. Specimen: peripheral blood. This TCR derives from a man aged 55 to 70 with active or convalescent COVID-19. The V gene is TRBV27, the J gene TRBJ2-1, with 9 bases that match TRBD2. Written as DNA, the CDR3 is TGTGCCAGCAGTTTAGCGGGGGGGCTGGGGAATGAGCAGTTCTTC. It specifies CASSLAGGLGNEQFF.